The 6 T cell receptor beta chains given below trace back to one sample, sequenced in a study of blood T cell repertoires in COVID-19. Libraries were prepared by immunoSEQ multiplex PCR; TCRdb keeps only in-frame clonotypes and omits some of them. Among 150,000 to 200,000 clones listed, under 95% were seen once. The sample taken for sequencing was peripheral blood. The source of these receptors is a man aged 18 to 29 with acute or convalescent COVID-19.

The chain has TRBV5-4 and TRBJ1-1; 8 bases map to TRBD1. With V trimmed by 2 bases and J by 4 bases, 4 bases remained unmatched. This CDR3 is 14 amino acids long. In germline, CDR1 is SGHNT, CDR2 YYREEE (reference sequence). CDR3 in amino acids: CASSFDRGPTEAFF. DNA for the CDR3: TGTGCCAGCAGCTTCGACAGGGGTCCCACTGAAGCTTTCTTT.

This clone was seen a few times. The chain couples TRBV6-5 to TRBJ1-1, with 9 positions matching TRBD1. The CDR3 extends over 15 amino acids. From germline, CDR1 is MNHEY and CDR2 SVGAGI. V was clipped by 6 bases and J by 3 bases; unmatched bases: 8. CDR3 amino acids: CASSLTGGDDTEAFF. For the CDR3, the DNA is TGTGCCAGCAGCCTGACAGGGGGGGACGACACTGAAGCTTTCTTT.

This chain uses TRBV4-2 with TRBJ2-7; perhaps TRBD1 as D (5 bases). The germline V gene encodes CDR1 LGHNA and CDR2 YNFKEQ. CDR3 length: 17 residues. Trimming stripped 0 bases from V and 3 bases from J, with 18 bases between. The DNA for the CDR3 is TGTGCCAGCAGCCAAGATCCGGGCCACGCACAGGACTACGAGCAGTACTTC. Translated: CASSQDPGHAQDYEQYF.

This CDR3 is CASSLGGREQYF. The CDR3 nucleotides read TGCGCCAGCAGCTTGGGAGGGCGCGAGCAGTACTTC. The chain couples TRBV5-1 to TRBJ2-7; weak D call: TRBD2 (5 bases). Trimming removed 0 bases from V and 6 bases from J, with 7 bases in between. CDR1 and CDR2 from the germline V gene are SGHRS and YFSETQ. The CDR3 covers 12 residues. Combining the CDR3 with reference TRBV5-1 and TRBJ2-7 gives the whole variable domain KAGVTQTPRYLIKTRGQQVTLSCSPISGHRSVSWYQQTPGQGLQFLFEYFSETQRNKGNFPGRFSGRQFSNSRSEMNVSTLELGDSALYLCASSLGGREQYFGPGTRLTVT.

The chain has TRBV19 and TRBJ1-1; 8 bases match TRBD1. V lost 6 bases to trimming and J lost 3 bases; unmatched junction nucleotides: 9. This CDR3 contains 15 residues. Germline assignment: CDR1 LNHDA and CDR2 SQIVND (reference sequence). Written as DNA, the CDR3 is TGTGCCAGTAGCCCCAGGACAGGGTGGGACACTGAAGCTTTCTTT. Translated, it gives CASSPRTGWDTEAFF.

V gene TRBV9 combines with J gene TRBJ2-3, with a possible D match to TRBD1 (6 bases). The CDR3 runs 16 residues. Trimming pared 2 bases from V and 2 bases from J, leaving 15 bases between. Germline V gives CDR1 SGDLS, CDR2 YYNGEE. The CDR3 DNA reads as TGTGCCAGCAGCGTTGGACAGTACAGGCCCACAGATACGCAGTATTTT. It is translated as CASSVGQYRPTDTQYF. The entire variable domain, with the rest obtained from reference TRBV9 and TRBJ2-3, is as follows: DSGVTQTPKHLITATGQRVTLRCSPRSGDLSVYWYQQSLDQGLQFLIQYYNGEERAKGNILERFSAQQFPDLHSELNLSSLELGDSALYFCASSVGQYRPTDTQYFGPGTRLTVL.